The clone carrying this TCR beta chain was detected many times. The sample comes from a study of T cells in Graves' hyperthyroidism and ophthalmopathy. The investigators amplified TCR beta CDR3 regions from RNA transcripts. HTBI primers were the set used in a first-round RT-PCR of the TCR CDR3. A single record per CDR3 protein comes from TCRdb applying MiXCR to the multiplex PCR reads. The sample contains some 560,000 distinct CDR3 sequences, 11% to 15% of which appear only once. The sequencing input was blood. This TCR derives from a woman in her forties with Graves' hyperthyroidism.

The CDR3 bases are TGTGCCAGCAGCTGGGGACAGGGGCTCGCCTACGAGCAGTACTTC. It is translated as CASSWGQGLAYEQYF. J is TRBJ2-7 and V is TRBV7-9, with 10 bases fitting TRBD1. Germline loops: CDR1 SEHNR, CDR2 FQNEAQ (reference sequence). The CDR3 runs 15 residues. Germline trimming cut 4 bases from V and 2 bases from J; bases unmatched to any gene: 5.